This is a list of T cell receptor beta chains from one sample in a study of neurological immune-mediated disorders. A single record per CDR3 protein comes from TCRdb applying MiXCR to the 5' RACE reads. The sample lists 84,000 or so distinct CDR3 sequences, 4.3% occurring once. Sequenced sample: PBMCs. The source of these receptors is a woman aged 60-75 years with multiple sclerosis. The CDR3 runs from the conserved cysteine through the conserved F or W. D genes are given only for firm matches. A row's size may be missing; if present it is once, few, many or a size class.

d_gene: -; abundance: many; v_gene: TRBV6-5; j_gene: TRBJ1-1; CDR3nt: TGTGCCAGCAGTAACAGGGCGCTGAACACTGAAGCTTTCTTT; CDR3aa: CASSNRALNTEAFF
d_gene: TRBD2; abundance: many; v_gene: TRBV7-2; j_gene: TRBJ2-5; CDR3nt: TGTGCCAGCAGCTATAGCGGGGGGCTGGAGACCCAGTACTTC; CDR3aa: CASSYSGGLETQYF
d_gene: -; abundance: -; v_gene: TRBV5-1; j_gene: TRBJ2-7; CDR3nt: TGCGCCAGCAGCTATCGCGGGCGAGGCGAGCAGTACTTC; CDR3aa: CASSYRGRGEQYF
d_gene: -; abundance: many; v_gene: TRBV14; j_gene: TRBJ1-1; CDR3nt: TGTGCCAGCAGCCAAGATGTACAGTGGAACACTGAAGCTTTCTTT; CDR3aa: CASSQDVQWNTEAFF
d_gene: -; abundance: few; v_gene: TRBV5-6; j_gene: TRBJ2-7; CDR3nt: TGTGCCAGCAGCGGATTGGCTCTGGGGCAGTACTTC; CDR3aa: CASSGLALGQYF
d_gene: -; abundance: many; v_gene: TRBV6-6; j_gene: TRBJ1-1; CDR3nt: TGTGCCAGCAGTTCCCCGGGGATGAACACTGAAGCTTTCTTT; CDR3aa: CASSSPGMNTEAFF
d_gene: TRBD1; abundance: many; v_gene: TRBV7-9; j_gene: TRBJ1-6; CDR3nt: TGTGCCAGCAGCTCGACAGGGGAGAGATCACCCCTCCACTTT; CDR3aa: CASSSTGERSPLHF
d_gene: TRBD1; abundance: many; v_gene: TRBV11-2; j_gene: TRBJ2-3; CDR3nt: TGTGCCAGCAGCTTAGGAAGGACAGGGACAGATACGCAGTATTTT; CDR3aa: CASSLGRTGTDTQYF
d_gene: TRBD1; abundance: many; v_gene: TRBV12-3/TRBV12-4; j_gene: TRBJ2-1; CDR3nt: TGTGCCAGCAGTGCCCCGGGACAGGGGCGGGATGAGCAGTTCTTC; CDR3aa: CASSAPGQGRDEQFF
d_gene: TRBD1; abundance: many; v_gene: TRBV11-2; j_gene: TRBJ2-7; CDR3nt: TGTGCCAGCAGCTTAGTTGGCAGGGGGCACGAGCAGTACTTC; CDR3aa: CASSLVGRGHEQYF
d_gene: -; abundance: many; v_gene: TRBV18; j_gene: TRBJ2-5; CDR3nt: TGTGCCAGCTCACCAAGGACGATACAAGAGACCCAGTACTTC; CDR3aa: CASSPRTIQETQYF
d_gene: TRBD1; abundance: many; v_gene: TRBV5-1; j_gene: TRBJ2-7; CDR3nt: TGCGCCAGCAGCCCGGGACAGACCGCCTACGAGCAGTACTTC; CDR3aa: CASSPGQTAYEQYF
d_gene: -; abundance: many; v_gene: TRBV5-6; j_gene: TRBJ2-5; CDR3nt: TGTGCCAGCAGCTTGGCTGGTAGGGGCGAGGAGACCCAGTACTTC; CDR3aa: CASSLAGRGEETQYF
d_gene: TRBD1; abundance: many; v_gene: TRBV7-6; j_gene: TRBJ1-6; CDR3nt: TGTGCCAGCAGCTTAGGGACAGGGGGCGGACAAAGCTCCTATAATTCACCCCTCCACTTT; CDR3aa: CASSLGTGGGQSSYNSPLHF
d_gene: -; abundance: many; v_gene: TRBV20-1; j_gene: TRBJ1-4; CDR3nt: TGCAGTGCTAGACGACAGTTAAATGAAAAACTGTTTTTT; CDR3aa: CSARRQLNEKLFF
d_gene: -; abundance: few; v_gene: TRBV18; j_gene: TRBJ1-1; CDR3nt: TGTGCCAGCTCACAGAGACCCGGGACTTCGAACACTGAAGCTTTCTTT; CDR3aa: CASSQRPGTSNTEAFF
d_gene: -; abundance: many; v_gene: TRBV6-6; j_gene: TRBJ2-1; CDR3nt: TGTGCCACCCGGGATGGCGGCCTCTCCTACAATGAGCAGTTCTTC; CDR3aa: CATRDGGLSYNEQFF
d_gene: -; abundance: -; v_gene: TRBV3-1; j_gene: TRBJ1-5; CDR3nt: TGTGCCAGCAGCCAAGGCGGGCGGAGCTCTCAGCATTTT; CDR3aa: CASSQGGRSSQHF
d_gene: TRBD1; abundance: many; v_gene: TRBV6-5; j_gene: TRBJ2-2; CDR3nt: TGTGCCAGCAGTTACCCACCGGGACAGGCATTGGACACCGGGGAGCTGTTTTTT; CDR3aa: CASSYPPGQALDTGELFF
d_gene: -; abundance: many; v_gene: TRBV5-1; j_gene: TRBJ1-3; CDR3nt: TGCGCCAGCAGTCCCGACAGCACCTCTGGAAACACCATATATTTT; CDR3aa: CASSPDSTSGNTIYF
d_gene: -; abundance: many; v_gene: TRBV12-5; j_gene: TRBJ1-5; CDR3nt: TGTGCTAGTGGTTACACCAGGGATCAGCCCCAGCATTTT; CDR3aa: CASGYTRDQPQHF
d_gene: -; abundance: -; v_gene: TRBV5-1; j_gene: TRBJ2-1; CDR3nt: TGCGCCAGCAAATCGGGTATGAGGAATGAGCAGTTCTTC; CDR3aa: CASKSGMRNEQFF
d_gene: -; abundance: many; v_gene: TRBV5-1; j_gene: TRBJ2-2; CDR3nt: TGCGCCAGCAGCTTCCAGGATAACACCGGGGAGCTGTTTTTT; CDR3aa: CASSFQDNTGELFF
d_gene: TRBD1; abundance: many; v_gene: TRBV20-1; j_gene: TRBJ2-3; CDR3nt: TGCAGTGCTATTTACAGGACAGGTAGCACAGATACGCAGTATTTT; CDR3aa: CSAIYRTGSTDTQYF
d_gene: TRBD2; abundance: many; v_gene: TRBV5-1; j_gene: TRBJ2-2; CDR3nt: TGCGCCAGCAGCTTGGCGGCTAGCGGGGTCAACACCGGGGAGCTGTTTTTT; CDR3aa: CASSLAASGVNTGELFF
d_gene: -; abundance: many; v_gene: TRBV20-1; j_gene: TRBJ1-2; CDR3nt: TGCAGTGCTAGACCTCGGGGGGGCTACACCTTC; CDR3aa: CSARPRGGYTF
d_gene: -; abundance: many; v_gene: TRBV5-1; j_gene: TRBJ1-2; CDR3nt: TGCGCCAGCAGCTCCCTGGTGACGGACCCCTTTAACTATGGCTACACCTTC; CDR3aa: CASSSLVTDPFNYGYTF
d_gene: TRBD1; abundance: many; v_gene: TRBV4-1; j_gene: TRBJ1-1; CDR3nt: TGCGCCAGCAGCCAACCGCCCTGGACAGGGAATAACACTGAAGCTTTCTTT; CDR3aa: CASSQPPWTGNNTEAFF
d_gene: -; abundance: many; v_gene: TRBV3-1; j_gene: TRBJ1-5; CDR3nt: TGTGCCAGCAGGGGGGGGGTTAATCAGCCCCAGCATTTT; CDR3aa: CASRGGVNQPQHF
d_gene: -; abundance: many; v_gene: TRBV5-1; j_gene: TRBJ2-4; CDR3nt: TGCGCCAGCAGCTCTACGGACGTGAGGGACATTCAGTACTTC; CDR3aa: CASSSTDVRDIQYF
d_gene: -; abundance: many; v_gene: TRBV5-1; j_gene: TRBJ2-2; CDR3nt: TGCGCCAGCTTGGAGGGGGCTACGAACACCGGGGAGCTGTTTTTT; CDR3aa: CASLEGATNTGELFF
d_gene: -; abundance: many; v_gene: TRBV27; j_gene: TRBJ2-7; CDR3nt: TGTGCCAGCAGTTTAGGGGGGCTTAGCTACGAGCAGTACTTC; CDR3aa: CASSLGGLSYEQYF
d_gene: -; abundance: few; v_gene: TRBV10-2; j_gene: TRBJ1-1; CDR3nt: TGCGCCAGCAGAATGTCAGGGGTGAACACTGAAGCTTTCTTT; CDR3aa: CASRMSGVNTEAFF
d_gene: -; abundance: many; v_gene: TRBV5-1; j_gene: TRBJ2-3; CDR3nt: TGCGCCAGCAGCCCCGGGGCGGCGGGTGTAGATACGCAGTATTTT; CDR3aa: CASSPGAAGVDTQYF
d_gene: TRBD1; abundance: many; v_gene: TRBV27; j_gene: TRBJ2-3; CDR3nt: TGTGCCAGCAGGAAGGGGACAGGGCTAAGCACAGATACGCAGTATTTT; CDR3aa: CASRKGTGLSTDTQYF
d_gene: -; abundance: many; v_gene: TRBV12-3/TRBV12-4; j_gene: TRBJ2-6; CDR3nt: TGTGCCAGCAGGACTGCGGACGGAAAGATTAGCTCTGGGGCCAACGTCCTGACTTTC; CDR3aa: CASRTADGKISSGANVLTF
d_gene: -; abundance: many; v_gene: TRBV29-1; j_gene: TRBJ1-3; CDR3nt: TGCAGCGCGCATACACCCCTTGGGGGCATGAACACCATATATTTT; CDR3aa: CSAHTPLGGMNTIYF
d_gene: -; abundance: many; v_gene: TRBV12-3/TRBV12-4; j_gene: TRBJ1-2; CDR3nt: TGTGCCAGCAGACTATTGGGTGGCTACACCTTC; CDR3aa: CASRLLGGYTF
d_gene: -; abundance: many; v_gene: TRBV12-5; j_gene: TRBJ1-1; CDR3nt: TGTGCTAGTGCCTTTTGGGGGATGAACACTGAAGCTTTCTTT; CDR3aa: CASAFWGMNTEAFF
d_gene: -; abundance: few; v_gene: TRBV3-1; j_gene: TRBJ1-2; CDR3nt: TGTGCCAGCAGCCAAGTCCCGGGGGATCCCTATGGCTACACCTTC; CDR3aa: CASSQVPGDPYGYTF
d_gene: -; abundance: many; v_gene: TRBV7-6; j_gene: TRBJ2-1; CDR3nt: TGTGCCAGCAGCGGGACCCCTAACAATGAGCAGTTCTTC; CDR3aa: CASSGTPNNEQFF
d_gene: -; abundance: many; v_gene: TRBV20-1; j_gene: TRBJ2-7; CDR3nt: TGCAGTGCTAGACCCCCCGGGACGGGGAACTACGAGCAGTACTTC; CDR3aa: CSARPPGTGNYEQYF
d_gene: -; abundance: many; v_gene: TRBV6-5; j_gene: TRBJ1-2; CDR3nt: TGTGCCAGCAGTTACTCGGGACTCCAGAAGGATGGCTACACCTTC; CDR3aa: CASSYSGLQKDGYTF
d_gene: TRBD1; abundance: many; v_gene: TRBV5-1; j_gene: TRBJ2-2; CDR3nt: TGCGCCAGCAGCTTCAAAGGGACAGACACCGGGGAGCTGTTTTTT; CDR3aa: CASSFKGTDTGELFF
d_gene: -; abundance: many; v_gene: TRBV20-1; j_gene: TRBJ2-5; CDR3nt: TGCAGTGCTAGAGAAGGTAGCACAAGAGAGACCCAGTACTTC; CDR3aa: CSAREGSTRETQYF
d_gene: -; abundance: many; v_gene: TRBV5-1; j_gene: TRBJ2-6; CDR3nt: TGCGCCAGCAGCCGGTTTGGCGAGGGATCTGGGGCCAACGTCCTGACTTTC; CDR3aa: CASSRFGEGSGANVLTF
d_gene: -; abundance: many; v_gene: TRBV12-3/TRBV12-4; j_gene: TRBJ1-2; CDR3nt: TGTGCCAGCACCCTCGGACAAAGGGGCTACACCTTC; CDR3aa: CASTLGQRGYTF
d_gene: -; abundance: many; v_gene: TRBV6-6; j_gene: TRBJ1-5; CDR3nt: TGTGCCAGCAGTTACCGAGGACGCGGGAGCAATCAGCCCCAGCATTTT; CDR3aa: CASSYRGRGSNQPQHF
d_gene: -; abundance: many; v_gene: TRBV10-3; j_gene: TRBJ2-1; CDR3nt: TGTGCCATCAGTGCTGGGGATGAGCAGTTCTTC; CDR3aa: CAISAGDEQFF
d_gene: -; abundance: many; v_gene: TRBV20-1; j_gene: TRBJ1-1; CDR3nt: TGCAGTGCTGTACTGGGAGATTTGAACACTGAAGCTTTCTTT; CDR3aa: CSAVLGDLNTEAFF
d_gene: TRBD2; abundance: many; v_gene: TRBV5-6; j_gene: TRBJ2-5; CDR3nt: TGTGCCAGCAGCTTGGTGAATCTAGCGGGGGGAGAGACCCAGTACTTC; CDR3aa: CASSLVNLAGGETQYF
d_gene: -; abundance: many; v_gene: TRBV28; j_gene: TRBJ1-5; CDR3nt: TGTGCCAGCAGTCCCCCCCCGGACAATCAGCCCCAGCATTTT; CDR3aa: CASSPPPDNQPQHF
d_gene: TRBD1; abundance: many; v_gene: TRBV15; j_gene: TRBJ1-5; CDR3nt: TGTGCCACCAGCAGAGATTATAGGACAGGGAGGAATCAGCCCCAGCATTTT; CDR3aa: CATSRDYRTGRNQPQHF
d_gene: -; abundance: many; v_gene: TRBV6-6; j_gene: TRBJ2-3; CDR3nt: TGTGCCAGCACTAGGGTGGGCACAGATACGCAGTATTTT; CDR3aa: CASTRVGTDTQYF
d_gene: -; abundance: many; v_gene: TRBV7-9; j_gene: TRBJ1-1; CDR3nt: TGTGCCAGCAGCTTAGGGGACATAGGAGGTGAAGCTTTCTTT; CDR3aa: CASSLGDIGGEAFF
d_gene: -; abundance: many; v_gene: TRBV12-3/TRBV12-4; j_gene: TRBJ1-1; CDR3nt: TGTGCCAGCAGTAAGACAGGTTCTCTGAACACTGAAGCTTTCTTT; CDR3aa: CASSKTGSLNTEAFF
d_gene: TRBD1; abundance: many; v_gene: TRBV5-1; j_gene: TRBJ2-7; CDR3nt: TGCGCCAGCAGCTTGGAGGGACAGGGCGGACTCGAGCAGTACTTC; CDR3aa: CASSLEGQGGLEQYF